The 29 T cell receptor beta chains below come from one sample, sequenced in a study of read filtering for tumor transcriptome and immune sequencing (dated by TCRdb to between 2020 and 2021). Sequencing relied on an Illumina HiSeq 4000. TCR libraries were built from 400 ng RNA with the Immunoverse kit, using molecular barcoded adaptors covering alpha/delta and beta/gamma chains. TCRdb redid the processing of the public reads, applying fastp at Q25 and MiXCR, and retained in-frame beta chains. Duplicate CDR3 protein sequences are folded into a single record with the most common DNA and genes. The sample yields under 150,000 distinct CDR3 sequences; roughly 13% were counted once. 8% to 9% of the sample belongs to the ten largest clones. Sequenced material: a population of CD138-negative cells sorted from bone marrow. Interpreted using the paper, the cell subset or site label stands for: bone marrow mononuclear cells depleted of CD138+ plasma/myeloma cells by negative magnetic selection. The receptors come from a donor at least 40 years old with multiple myeloma.

This clonotype was detected many times. V is TRBV9 and J is TRBJ2-1, with a weak D call TRBD2 (5 bases). The V end lost 0 bases, the J end lost 6 bases, and 22 bases lay between the germline ends. CDR1 is SGDLS and CDR2 is YYNGEE in the germline V gene. The length of the CDR3 is 18 residues. Written as DNA, the CDR3 is TGTGCCAGCAGCGTAGATGCTAGCCCTCCCCTTTTACGCAATGAGCAGTTCTTC. It is translated as CASSVDASPPLLRNEQFF.

This clonotype was detected many times. The chain combines TRBV29-1 with TRBJ2-5, with 10 nucleotides matching TRBD2. Germline lookup yields CDR1 SQVTM and CDR2 ANQGSEA. CDR3 length: 16 amino acids. V was pared by 6 bases and J by 5 bases, with 15 bases of the junction left unmatched. The CDR3 DNA follows: TGCAGCGTAATTATCCGGACTAGCGGCTCACAGGAGACCCAGTACTTC. It encodes CSVIIRTSGSQETQYF.

This clonotype was seen ten or more times. The DNA of the CDR3 is TGTGCCAGCAGTTTTTACGGGTATGAGCAGTTCTTC. This encodes CASSFYGYEQFF. The chain is built from TRBV27 and TRBJ2-1, with D unclear. From germline, CDR1 is MNHEY and CDR2 SMNVEV (reference sequence). The germline V and J ends were trimmed by 3 bases and 8 bases, with 8 bases remaining between them. The CDR3 runs to 12 residues.

In this sample, this clonotype turned up many times. This sequence joins TRBV12-3 or TRBV12-4 and TRBJ2-5; the D is unclear. Trimming took off 7 bases at V and 7 bases at J, with 16 bases between the two ends. This CDR3 contains 13 residues. The CDR3 reads CASMEGSLRTQYF. For the CDR3, the DNA is TGTGCCAGCATGGAAGGCAGTCTCCGGACCCAGTACTTC.

Worth noting for this clonotype: A far larger clone is one nucleotide away, so this likely arose from a read error. This chain joins TRBV7-2 and TRBJ2-1, with D possibly being TRBD1 (5 bases). The CDR3 runs to 16 residues. The germline V gene encodes CDR1 SGHTA and CDR2 FQGNSA. This CDR3 is CASSPWGPRSYNEQLF. The CDR3 bases are TGTGCCAGCAGCCCTTGGGGCCCCCGGTCCTACAATGAGCAGCTCTTC.

This clonotype was counted many times. The chain is built from TRBV7-2 and TRBJ2-1; the D is unclear. Per germline, CDR1 SGHTA and CDR2 FQGNSA. The germline V and J ends were trimmed by 1 base and 3 bases, with 7 bases remaining between them. The CDR3 spans 14 residues. The CDR3 DNA follows: TGTGCCAGCAGCTTAGGGCCGGTCTACAATGAGCAGTTCTTC. It translates to CASSLGPVYNEQFF.

Many counts were recorded for this clonotype. V usage is TRBV7-9 and J usage is TRBJ2-3; 10 bases are a match to TRBD2. With 8 bases clipped from V and 1 base from J, the junction kept 9 bases outside the gene matches. This CDR3 is built from 16 residues. Germline V gene lookup returns CDR1 SEHNR and CDR2 FQNEAQ (reference sequence). The CDR3 protein is CASLPRLAGRTDTQYF. The CDR3 nucleotides read TGTGCCAGCCTACCTAGACTAGCGGGTCGCACAGATACGCAGTATTTT.

The sample holds many counts of this clonotype. The chain has TRBV6-2 or TRBV6-3 and TRBJ2-7, with 7 positions matching TRBD2. The CDR3 is 15 residues long. The germline V gene encodes CDR1 MNHEY and CDR2 SVGEGT. V shed 2 bases, J shed 7 bases, and the junction held 11 bases outside the gene matches. The CDR3 region is CASSYDERGRLEQYF. The CDR3 DNA sequence: TGTGCCAGCAGTTACGATGAGCGGGGAAGGCTTGAGCAGTACTTC.

This clonotype has at least ten counts. This sequence joins TRBV7-9 and TRBJ2-1; 8 nucleotides match TRBD2. This CDR3 spans 16 amino acids. V dropped 1 base and J dropped 3; count of bases not matched to a gene: 5. CDR1 is SEHNR, CDR2 FQNEAQ, per germline (reference sequence). CDR3 residues: CASSLGASGYYNEQFF. The CDR3 region has the DNA TGTGCCAGCAGCTTAGGAGCTAGCGGGTACTACAATGAGCAGTTCTTC.

The gene calls are TRBV12-3 or TRBV12-4 and TRBJ2-1, with D maybe TRBD2 (6 bases). The CDR3 consists of 13 residues. Trimming shortened V by 7 bases and J by 12 bases, and 19 bases separated the two germline ends. CDR3 bases: TGTGCCAGCACCCCGGGACTGCGACTCGCGCAGTTCTTC. As protein: CASTPGLRLAQFF.

The chain carries TRBV7-6 and TRBJ2-5; possible D gene TRBD2, 5 bases. Trimming shortened V by 3 bases and J by 7 bases, and 15 bases separated the two germline ends. The CDR3 has 14 residues. The germline V gene encodes CDR1 SGHVS and CDR2 FNYEAQ. CDR3 DNA: TGTGCCAGCAGCTTCGTCCCGCCCGGAGGGACCCAGTACTTC. Amino acid sequence: CASSFVPPGGTQYF.

This clonotype has at least ten counts. The chain combines TRBV12-3 or TRBV12-4 with TRBJ2-1; D uncertain. The CDR3 totals 13 residues. V lost 6 bases, J lost 8 bases, and 14 bases lay in between. CDR3 sequence reads: CASSLTPGDEQFF. The DNA for the CDR3 is TGTGCCAGCAGCCTAACCCCTGGCGATGAGCAGTTCTTC.

This chain links TRBV11-2 with TRBJ2-7; possibly TRBD2 for D (5 bases). The V gene lost 2 bases and the J gene lost 2 bases, with 13 bases spanning the gap. The CDR3 length is 15 residues. Germline V CDR1 and CDR2: SGHAT, FQNNGV. The CDR3 nucleotides read TGTGCCAGCAGCTTACAATCGGGATTGACCTACGAGCAGTACTTC. Its translation: CASSLQSGLTYEQYF.

This clonotype has a count of ten or more. The chain combines TRBV15 with TRBJ1-1; tentative D call: TRBD1 (5 bases). The CDR3 has 15 amino acids. The germline V gene encodes CDR1 LNHNV and CDR2 YYDKDF (reference sequence). The V gene lost 4 bases and the J gene lost 0 bases, with 12 bases spanning the gap. In DNA, the CDR3 is TGTGCCACCAGCATGGGGGTGGGCATGAACACTGAAGCTTTCTTT. It specifies CATSMGVGMNTEAFF.

This clonotype was counted at least ten times. This sequence joins TRBV11-2 and TRBJ2-7, with TRBD1 as a possible D gene (6 bases). CDR3 length equals 14 residues. The V end lost 5 bases, the J end lost 2 bases, and 13 bases lay between the germline ends. Germline loops: CDR1 SGHAT, CDR2 FQNNGV. The CDR3 sequence: CASSASGQTYEQYF. CDR3 DNA: TGTGCCAGCAGCGCCTCGGGACAAACCTACGAGCAGTACTTC.

The sample holds many counts of this clonotype. This chain uses TRBV6-2 or TRBV6-3 with TRBJ1-1; D ambiguous. Germline loops: CDR1 MNHEY, CDR2 SVGEGT. The CDR3 is made up of 13 amino acids. Trimming pared 6 bases from V and 5 bases from J, leaving 13 bases between. The CDR3 is CASSDRPETEAFF. The CDR3 DNA follows: TGTGCCAGCAGCGATCGTCCGGAGACTGAAGCTTTCTTT.

V and J are TRBV4-2 and TRBJ2-1, with 11 bases aligning to TRBD2. This CDR3 has 17 amino acids. V trimming: 1 base; J trimming: 4 bases; junction bases outside the gene matches: 6. Germline V CDR1 and CDR2: LGHNA, YNFKEQ. CDR3 coding DNA: TGTGCCAGCAGCCAAGGGGGTGGGACTAGCGGTTACAATGAGCAGTTCTTC. It codes for CASSQGGGTSGYNEQFF.

This clonotype showed up just a few times. The genes are TRBV9 and TRBJ1-3; D gene unclear. The CDR3 extends over 13 amino acids. V shed 4 bases and J shed 0 bases, with 5 bases lying between them. In germline, CDR1 is SGDLS, CDR2 YYNGEE. The CDR3 reads CASSTSSGNTIYF. The CDR3 coding sequence is TGTGCCAGCAGCACGAGCTCTGGAAACACCATATATTTT.

Ten or more counts support this clonotype. This chain links TRBV15 with TRBJ2-3; TRBD1 or TRBD2 may be the D gene (5 bases each). The CDR3 extends over 13 amino acids. The germline CDR1 and CDR2 sequences are LNHNV and YYDKDF (reference sequence). V lost 6 bases and J lost 1, with 8 bases in between. CDR3 in DNA: TGTGCCACCAGGGGGACGGGCACAGATACGCAGTATTTT. Protein product: CATRGTGTDTQYF.

In its sample, this clonotype was seen many times. The chain is built from TRBV7-8 and TRBJ2-3; 8 positions match TRBD2. The V gene's germline CDR1 is SGHVS and CDR2 FQNEAQ. V shed 5 bases and J 0 bases; nucleotides not matched to a gene: 10. The CDR3 is 17 amino acids. The CDR3 DNA follows: TGTGCCAGCAGCCCCAGACTAGCGCCAAAGAGCACAGATACGCAGTATTTT. It codes for CASSPRLAPKSTDTQYF. Full variable domain (outside the CDR3, taken from reference TRBV7-8 and TRBJ2-3): GAGVSQSPRYKVAKRGQDVALRCDPISGHVSLFWYQQALGQGPEFLTYFQNEAQLDKSGLPSDRFFAERPEGSVSTLKIQRTQQEDSAVYLCASSPRLAPKSTDTQYFGPGTRLTVL.

This clonotype was recorded a few times. The chain links TRBV19 to TRBJ1-1; D is uncertain. Germline assignment: CDR1 LNHDA and CDR2 SQIVND (reference sequence). There are 13 residues in the CDR3. The V gene lost 3 bases and the J gene lost 4 bases, with 9 bases spanning the gap. CDR3 nucleotide sequence: TGTGCCAGTAGTATTTCCTTATCCACTGAAGCTTTCTTT. Residues: CASSISLSTEAFF.

To note about this clonotype: This could be a read error, since a much larger clone is one nucleotide away. The chain couples TRBV29-1 to TRBJ1-5, with D maybe TRBD1 (5 bases). Trimming removed 4 bases from V and 5 bases from J, with 12 bases in between. This CDR3 spans 13 amino acids. Germline V CDR1 and CDR2: SQVTM, ANQGSEA. The CDR3 DNA sequence: TGCAGCGTTGGCACAGGACTCGATCAGCCCCAGCATTTT. Protein product: CSVGTGLDQPQHF.

In this sample, this clonotype turned up many times. The chain links TRBV20-1 to TRBJ1-5; tentative D call: TRBD1 (6 bases). Trimming cost V 4 bases and J 2 bases, with 15 bases left between them. The CDR3 covers 15 residues. CDR1 and CDR2 from the germline V gene are DFQATT and SNEGSKA (reference sequence). This CDR3 reads CSATRGGIGNQPQHF. The CDR3 nucleotides read TGCAGTGCTACCCGAGGGGGAATTGGCAATCAGCCCCAGCATTTT.

This clonotype was seen repeatedly, ten times or more. The chain carries TRBV7-9 and TRBJ1-2, with TRBD1 matching over 7 bases. The germline V gene encodes CDR1 SEHNR and CDR2 FQNEAQ (reference sequence). With 1 base clipped from V and 10 bases from J, the junction kept 6 bases outside the gene matches. The CDR3 spans 13 residues. The CDR3 bases are TGTGCCAGCAGCTTAGGAGGGGGCCCCGACTACACCTTC. It is translated as CASSLGGGPDYTF.

The sample holds many counts of this clonotype. V gene TRBV4-1 combines with J gene TRBJ2-2, with a weak D call TRBD2 (6 bases). Germline CDR1 is MGHRA and CDR2 is YSYEKL. V lost 0 bases and J 1 base, leaving 12 bases between the germline ends. The CDR3 is made up of 17 amino acids. CDR3 DNA: TGCGCCAGCAGCCAAGATTCGACTAGGATGAACACCGGGGAGCTGTTTTTT. Protein product: CASSQDSTRMNTGELFF.

The sample holds many counts of this clonotype. The genes are TRBV19 and TRBJ2-7; 8 positions agree with TRBD1. V shed 6 bases and J 1 base; nucleotides not matched to a gene: 5. The CDR3 contains 14 residues. The germline V gene encodes CDR1 LNHDA and CDR2 SQIVND (reference sequence). CDR3 protein: CASSTGTGSYEQYF. The CDR3 bases are TGTGCCAGTAGCACCGGGACAGGATCCTACGAGCAGTACTTC.

This clonotype showed up many times. This chain joins TRBV27 and TRBJ1-5; the match to TRBD1 covers 7 bases. Germline loops: CDR1 MNHEY, CDR2 SMNVEV (reference sequence). Germline trimming cut 8 bases from V and 0 bases from J; bases unmatched to any gene: 1. CDR3 size: 13 residues. The chain's CDR3 is CASGTVSNQPQHF. CDR3 DNA: TGTGCCAGCGGGACAGTTAGCAATCAGCCCCAGCATTTT.

CDR3 in DNA: TGTGCCATCGGACTAGCGGGAGTGCTGCAGTTCTTC. This encodes CAIGLAGVLQFF. The chain employs TRBV10-3 and TRBJ2-1; 13 bases fit TRBD2. V shed 8 bases, J shed 12 bases, and the junction held 4 bases outside the gene matches. Germline lookup yields CDR1 ENHRY and CDR2 SYGVKD. This CDR3 comprises 12 residues.

The chain joins TRBV4-2 to TRBJ1-1; D may be TRBD1 (5 bases). V dropped 0 bases and J dropped 5 bases, with 16 bases sitting between them. The CDR3 consists of 16 residues. Germline V gene data show CDR1 as LGHNA and CDR2 as YNFKEQ. DNA for the CDR3: TGTGCCAGCAGCCAAGAAAGGACGGCAGAGGGGACTGAAGCTTTCTTT. Translated: CASSQERTAEGTEAFF.